Shown below are 3 T cell receptor beta chains from a single sample sequenced in a study of control samples from healthy donors and cancer patients (dated by TCRdb to 2018 to 2021). Libraries came from the immunoSEQ multiplex PCR assay. Entries here come from immuneACCESS through TCRdb and include only in-frame sequences with V and J called. Some clones fail to appear in such tables; in the studies checked, an unresolved V gene covers under half of the shortfall, and the cause of the remainder is unknown. Counted in this sample were approximately 100,000 clones; less than 95% of them appeared once. Roughly 4.4% of the sample is taken by the ten largest. The sequenced sample was blood. The receptors were sampled from a human donor in good health. The donor label of this sample is uncertain.

J is TRBJ2-2 and V is TRBV5-1; no definite D call. CDR1 and CDR2 from the germline V gene are SGHRS and YFSETQ. The CDR3 covers 15 residues. Between the trimmed V and J ends, which lost 4 bases and 0 bases, there was a span of 10 bases. The CDR3 region has the DNA TGCGCCAGCAGCGAGAAACGGGCGAACACCGGGGAGCTGTTTTTT. Its protein is CASSEKRANTGELFF. The full variable domain, in which reference TRBV5-1 and TRBJ2-2 provide the parts outside the CDR3, is KAGVTQTPRYLIKTRGQQVTLSCSPISGHRSVSWYQQTPGQGLQFLFEYFSETQRNKGNFPGRFSGRQFSNSRSEMNVSTLELGDSALYLCASSEKRANTGELFFGEGSRLTVL.

This chain joins TRBV24-1 and TRBJ2-1, with 9 nucleotides matching TRBD1. The CDR3 totals 16 residues. Germline-derived CDR1 and CDR2 are KGHDR and SFDVKD. The ends lost 4 bases at V and 6 bases at J; junction bases unmatched: 9. The CDR3 nucleotides are TGTGCCACCAGTGACCCTCGGACAGGGGAGGTCAATGAGCAGTTCTTC. Encoded protein: CATSDPRTGEVNEQFF.

The chain recombines TRBV27 with TRBJ1-2; 7 nucleotides align to TRBD1. V lost 5 bases, J lost 1 base, and 7 bases stayed unmatched. This CDR3 has 15 residues. Germline V gene sequence: CDR1 MNHEY, CDR2 SMNVEV (reference sequence). The CDR3 protein is CASSQTGQSNYGYTF. The CDR3 nucleotides read TGTGCCAGCAGTCAAACGGGACAGAGTAACTATGGCTACACCTTC.